This T cell receptor beta chain was retrieved from a study of cytomegalovirus exposure and HLA in healthy donors (dated by TCRdb to the late 2010s). About the investigation overall: An earlier analysis of roughly 570 of the donors reported about 260 Gb of sequence data and some 110 million unique TCR beta sequences obtained from some 170 million T cells. An early release covering about 600 HLA-typed donors comprised 250 to 350 gigabases of sequencing data and tens of millions of unique TCR sequences. Of the 398 genotyped donors, 75% to 85% were placed in the genetic ancestry cluster associated with self-reported Caucasian donors. The study was designed to test whether signatures of past pathogen exposure could be identified by cataloging public T cell receptors. Using immunosequencing, the study profiled T cell repertoires from roughly 650 subjects and related those repertoires to cytomegalovirus serostatus. Besides the first cohort of under 700 subjects, a separate validation cohort made up of over 100 different subjects was used. To predict cytomegalovirus infection status, the study combined high-throughput TCR immunosequencing, statistical association of individual TCRs with disease status, and machine learning. A later analysis re-examined previously published TCR beta repertoires from about 700 donors and added high-resolution HLA genotyping to investigate patterns of TCR occurrence. In the later analysis, no new phenotypic data were used to find candidate immune exposures; instead, reliance was placed on TCR beta sequences and their occurrence across donors. An earlier analysis of several hundred of the donors applied high-throughput TCR beta sequencing to assess whether each TCR beta V gene segment acted as functional or pseudogenic. Donor age, sex, ethnicity and CMV serostatus were compiled alongside the repertoire data. In a later genetic analysis, genome-wide SNP genotypes for 398 of the 666 donors were used, and that subset was treated as a discovery cohort. All discovery cohort repertoires had been generated using a single sequencing platform. HLA typing included class I and class II loci at four-digit resolution. Typing coverage varied by locus: roughly 620-640 donors for A, B, C, DRB1 and DQB1; more than 500 for DQA1; approximately 610 for DPA1; 450 to 480 for DPB1. Several DR-DQ haplotypes were treated as single units for association and clustering because of strong linkage in the cohort. On average, 235,054 unique TCR beta nucleotide sequences were sequenced per donor among 398 genotyped donors of the cohort, with roughly 19% of those sequences being non-productive. What the study reported, not specific to this receptor: Correlated functional status among segregating V segments might reflect linkage disequilibrium, but an unknown experimental factor could not be ruled out. The classifier was reported to diagnose cytomegalovirus status with high specificity and sensitivity in both the original cohort and the validation cohort. Some IMGT-functional V segments, including TRBV6-2 and TRBV6-3, could not be distinguished by the 87-base-pair reads and were therefore excluded. The presence/absence analyses assumed that sequencing depth was roughly uniform across donors, and that assumption may not be true. Most CMV-associated TCR beta chains appeared to be HLA-restricted in a later analysis, and the HLA associations seemed to be driven largely by CMV exposure. In a later analysis, TCR association rates were found to vary across HLA loci, with the most associated TCRs seen for DRB1 alleles and the fewest for HLA-C alleles. In a later analysis, several top co-occurrence clusters were reported to appear linked to parvovirus B19, influenza, CMV and Epstein-Barr virus. A later genetic analysis reported fewer N-insertions in productive TCRs among donors in an Asian-associated ancestry cluster than the approximately 700-donor mean. In vitro tests confirmed that a few of the cytomegalovirus-associated TCR beta chains recognize cytomegalovirus antigens. Specific HLA alleles were associated with 16,951 TCR beta sequences at a false discovery rate of 0.05 in a later analysis. In a later genetic analysis, a missense DCLRE1C variant was associated with V-gene and J-gene trimming of TCR beta chains, and the association was replicated in an independent cohort. Most TCR sequences were seen in very few donors, while some public TCRs were found in many individuals. In the study, approximately 160 TCR beta chains were listed as associated with cytomegalovirus. Broadly in line with IMGT annotations, most TCR beta V segments showed up in productive rearrangements about 90% or about 30% of the time in an earlier analysis of 450 to 600 of the donors. A group of highly shared sequence variants was considered likely to be a technical artifact of the sequencing pipeline. The authors suggested that the approach could potentially be generalized to other disease states and immunological phenotypes. CMV serostatus was the only immune exposure information available for the cohort. This cohort had only TCR beta chains sequenced, and the lack of alpha or paired-chain data limited which features could be detected. Assigning TCR associations to individual alleles was difficult when HLA alleles, especially DR and DQ, strongly co-occurred. A further reported finding was that TCR beta sequences accurately predicted the HLA-A and HLA-B alleles for most subjects in the first cohort. Because HLA typing was unavailable for some donors at each locus, only the typed subset was used in association tests. In a later analysis, HLA-associated TCR beta chains were found to be more clonally expanded and to have lower generation probabilities than equally common non-associated chains. Some 15 rarely observed V segments, including chromosome 9 orphons, were excluded from the earlier analysis of approximately 600 of the donors because counts were too low.

Library method: the immunoSEQ multiplex PCR assay. For the multiplex PCR, a mixture combining 60 forward primers for TCR Vbeta segments and 13 reverse primers for TCR Jbeta segments was used. A multiplex PCR assay on genomic DNA amplified the CDR3 region of rearranged TCR beta genes. On the Illumina HiSeq System, the amplified TCR beta libraries were sequenced as 87-base-pair reads. Turning to the authors' computational methods: A later analysis tallied 75 million to 85 million unique TCR beta chains across the approximately 670 repertoires, and some 10 million of those chains were shared by two or more donors. A nearest-neighbor algorithm error-corrected the raw reads and collapsed the reads into unique sequences, merging closely related sequences to remove PCR and sequencing errors. Alignment of CDR3 sequences to IMGT reference sequences was used to assign V, D and J gene segments. Each retained sequence needed at least a six-nucleotide match to both a V gene segment and a J gene segment. Rearrangements were classified as productive when the CDR3 lacked stop codons and remained in frame with V and J, and all other rearrangements were classified as non-productive. Following IMGT convention, CDR3 was defined as the stretch from the second conserved V-encoded cysteine to the conserved J-encoded phenylalanine. The earlier analysis of 500 to 650 of the donors excluded any sequence lacking an unambiguous match to a single V gene segment. An earlier analysis of a few hundred of the donors classified V segments as functional when productive rearrangements were above 56.7% and as segregating when the standard deviation between donors was above 5%. A statistical classification framework was built to diagnose cytomegalovirus status from the catalog of TCR beta chain sequences. In a later analysis, TCR nucleotide sequences were compared against IMGT/GENE-DB human TR gene sequences so that V and J genes could be assigned. In a later analysis, CDR3 sequences and most-parsimonious VDJ recombination scenarios were assigned using the TCRdist pipeline. In a later analysis, every TCR beta chain was defined by the combination of its CDR3 amino acid sequence and its V-gene family, and reads without a unique V-gene family were dropped. In a later analysis, nearly 600 highly shared, low-generation-probability nucleotide sequences were removed to address suspected cross-contamination and a sequencing artifact. In a later analysis, a clonal expansion index for each public chain was calculated from normalized within-repertoire ranks of inferred template counts. In a later analysis, generation probabilities were computed using a VDJ recombination model fitted to out-of-frame rearrangements, and the results were checked against IGoR. A later analysis scored TCR-TCR, TCR-HLA and TCR-CMV co-occurrence with hypergeometric tests, applying a repertoire-size bias correction to TCR pairs. False discovery rates were estimated in a later analysis by permuting HLA or CMV assignments 20 times. In a later analysis, co-occurring TCRs were grouped using DBSCAN, with TCRdist sequence similarity added in when clustering inside HLA-allele-positive subsets. Repertoires with fewer than 30,000 or more than 120,000 public chains were left out of co-occurrence clustering, as were about 5 repertoires with anomalous nucleotide sharing. In its TCRdb copy, this immuneACCESS table keeps in-frame sequences only and misses some clones. Where compared with another copy, unresolved V genes explain less than half of these, and the others have no known cause. That table supplies the V and J calls and clone size; D and trimming were determined from the DNA. The sample table contains 110,000 to 150,000 clones; only one count was recorded for less than 10% of them. Of the sample, about 1.7% is held by the ten largest clones.

The cohort was made up of approximately 700 healthy bone marrow donors. All cohort members were sampled while nominally healthy, although unrecorded immune exposures were likely present. The donor was CMV seronegative and belonged to the group of 350 or so seronegative cohort members. Every donor gave a peripheral blood sample, and the peripheral blood mononuclear cells from that sample were used for TCR beta sequencing. Genomic DNA extraction from the blood cell samples was performed with the Qiagen DNeasy Blood Extraction Kit. Trimming takes 4 bases off V and 5 bases off J; junction bases not matched to a gene: 12. CDR1 and CDR2 were assigned from the germline V gene as SGHTA and FQGNSA. The CDR3 holds 17 amino acids from the cysteine to the phenylalanine. Just CDR3 DNA is preserved here, 51 bases in frame from base 1. With respect to this clone: Its antigen is not yet known. No qualities accompany the bases; no much larger clone lies one base away.

Here the chain combines TRBV7-2 and TRBJ2-1; 9 nucleotides in the junction match TRBD2. This clonotype originated in a male donor in good health and CMV-seronegative. Material for sequencing was PBMCs. In nucleotides, the sequence is TGTGCCAGCAGCTCCCTCGTCCGGGGACTAGCAAACAATGAGCAGTTCTTC. This is translated as CASSSLVRGLANNEQFF. Outside the CDR3, residues come from the reference TRBV7-2 and TRBJ2-1 proteins, so the full variable domain is: GAGVSQSPSNKVTEKGKDVELRCDPISGHTALYWYRQSLGQGLEFLIYFQGNSAPDKSGLPSDRFSAERTGGSVSTLTIQRTQQEDSAVYLCASSSLVRGLANNEQFFGPGTRLTVL.